This TCR beta chain was found in a study of blood T cell repertoires in COVID-19. About the research overall: Acute-phase and convalescent COVID-19 samples originated in the United States, Italy and Spain. From T cells, B-cell-depleted T cells, or PBMCs came the material, which was cDNA or gDNA.

In the original analysis: The authors estimated nucleated cell counts from reference gene primer amplification. The table came from immunoSEQ multiplex PCR; TCRdb's copy has only in-frame clones and leaves some out. V and J calls and clone size follow that table, whereas D and trimming were derived from the DNA. The sample carries about 360,000 clones, 70% to 90% recorded once. The receptor was derived from a human donor in a cohort sampled during active COVID-19. Input material: peripheral blood.

This chain's CDR3 is CASGTGTSGYNEQFF. The CDR3 DNA reads as TGCGCCAGCGGCACCGGGACTAGCGGTTACAATGAGCAGTTCTTC. The chain joins TRBV5-1 to TRBJ2-1, with TRBD2 matching over 11 bases. Per the germline V gene, CDR1 is SGHRS and CDR2 is YFSETQ. This CDR3 contains 15 residues. Losses at the gene ends were 7 bases for V and 4 bases for J; bases not matched to a gene: 7.